Listed here are 10 T cell receptor beta chains from one sample, sequenced in a study of molecular identifiers for immune sequencing clone quantification. Using its own MiXCR run on the PCR reads, TCRdb lists one record per CDR3 protein. The sample carries approximately 670,000 distinct CDR3 sequences, approximately 20% recorded once. Sequences were obtained from naive CD8+ T cells from blood, with Jurkat cell RNA spiked in. The subset: FACS-sorted CD8+CD4-CCR7+CD45RA+ naive T cells. The receptors derive from a human donor in good health. Some libraries in this study had Jurkat cell RNA spiked in.

This clonotype was detected many times. The chain is built from TRBV19 and TRBJ2-7; TRBD2 matches at 10 bases. This CDR3 region has 14 residues. The germline V gene encodes CDR1 LNHDA and CDR2 SQIVND (reference sequence). Losses at the gene ends were 7 bases for V and 6 bases for J; bases not matched to a gene: 9. In DNA, the CDR3 is TGTGCCAGTAACCAGCTAGCGGGAGCTAGCGAGCAGTACTTC. Translating it yields CASNQLAGASEQYF. Together with reference TRBV19 and TRBJ2-7, the CDR3 gives the full variable domain: DGGITQSPKYLFRKEGQNVTLSCEQNLNHDAMYWYRQDPGQGLRLIYYSQIVNDFQKGDIAEGYSVSREKKESFPLTVTSAQKNPTAFYLCASNQLAGASEQYFGPGTRLTVT.

This clonotype occurred a few times. V usage is TRBV11-2 and J usage is TRBJ2-1, with TRBD1 matching over 8 bases. CDR3 length: 15 residues. The germline V gene encodes CDR1 SGHAT and CDR2 FQNNGV. The V gene end was trimmed by 3 bases and the J gene end by 5 bases; junction bases not matched to a gene: 6. CDR3 DNA sequence: TGTGCCAGCAGCTTTGGGACAGGAACGAACAATGAGCAGTTCTTC. Its translation: CASSFGTGTNNEQFF.

This clonotype was seen at least ten times. The V call is TRBV7-2, the J call TRBJ2-3; weak D call: TRBD2 (5 bases). The CDR3 totals 18 residues. Trimming pared 4 bases from V and 2 bases from J, leaving 22 bases between. Germline CDR1 reads SGHTA; CDR2 reads FQGNSA. Here the CDR3 DNA reads TGTGCCAGCAGCTCGCAGATATATAGCGCGAGTTACACAGATACGCAGTATTTT. It codes for CASSSQIYSASYTDTQYF.

Remarks on this clonotype: It may be a read error: a sequence one base away is much more abundant. This chain joins TRBV19 and TRBJ2-7, with D hard to call. The CDR3 is 14 residues long. From germline, CDR1 is LNHDA and CDR2 SQIVND (reference sequence). CDR3 nucleotides: TGTGCCGGTAGTCCCGATTTATTTCTTTACGAGCAGTACTTC. Protein product: CAGSPDLFLYEQYF.

This clonotype was detected ten times or more. The rearrangement links TRBV30 to TRBJ1-5; TRBD1 matches at 8 bases. This CDR3 has 15 amino acids. Germline V gives CDR1 GTSNPN, CDR2 SVGIG (reference sequence). The V and J ends lost 2 bases and 9 bases, in that order; junction bases with no gene match: 12. CDR3: CAWSQGQGHYGPQHF. The DNA of the CDR3 is TGTGCCTGGAGTCAAGGACAGGGCCACTATGGGCCCCAGCATTTT.

On this clonotype itself: A much more abundant neighbour one base away suggests this may be a read error. The conserved closing phenylalanine or tryptophan is absent in this CDR3, likely reflecting a read error. The chain employs TRBV28 and TRBJ1-5; D perhaps matches TRBD1 (6 bases). Trimming pared 3 bases from V and 0 bases from J, leaving 12 bases between. Per germline, CDR1 MDHEN and CDR2 SYDVKM. The CDR3 is made up of 16 amino acids. The CDR3 protein is CASSLGHAYSNQPQHL. The CDR3 nucleotides are TGTGCCAGCAGTTTGGGACACGCGTATAGCAATCAGCCCCAGCATCTT.

The chain is built from TRBV24-1 and TRBJ2-2; 9 bases are shared with TRBD1. CDR1 is KGHDR and CDR2 is SFDVKD in the germline V gene. The CDR3 is 16 residues long. Unmatched junction bases numbered 3, after V lost 4 bases and J lost 1 base. The CDR3 is CATSDPDRGNTGELFF. CDR3 nucleotides: TGTGCCACCAGTGACCCGGACAGGGGGAACACCGGGGAGCTGTTTTTT.

About this clonotype: At one of its ends the junction is not consistent with the germline gene, which may arise from a read error. The chain links TRBV28 to TRBJ1-2, with 12 bases identical to TRBD1. The germline gives CDR1 MDHEN, CDR2 SYDVKM. CDR3 length: 17 amino acids. CDR3: CASNLGSKGQGAYGYTF. The CDR3 nucleotides are TGTGCCAGCAATTTAGGGTCCAAGGGACAGGGGGCATATGGCTACACCTTC.

This clonotype was seen ten or more times. The rearrangement uses TRBV7-3 and TRBJ1-1; tentatively, D is TRBD1 (5 bases). The CDR3 covers 17 residues. Looked up from germline, CDR1 is SGHTA and CDR2 is FQGTGA. V was cut by 4 bases and J by 0 bases, with 18 bases left in between. The CDR3 loop reads CASSSYDRDSLNTEAFF. Written as DNA, the CDR3 is TGTGCCAGCAGCTCGTACGACAGAGACAGTCTGAACACTGAAGCTTTCTTT.

At least ten counts were recorded for this clonotype. The germline gene is not matched at one end of the junction; a read error may be the cause. This chain connects TRBV7-9 to TRBJ2-1; 8 nucleotides align to TRBD1. The CDR3 is 13 residues long. Per germline, CDR1 SEHNR and CDR2 FQNEAQ (reference sequence). CDR3 protein: CASSLVSWDRMIF. CDR3 DNA: TGTGCCAGCAGCTTAGTATCTTGGGACAGGATGATCTTC.